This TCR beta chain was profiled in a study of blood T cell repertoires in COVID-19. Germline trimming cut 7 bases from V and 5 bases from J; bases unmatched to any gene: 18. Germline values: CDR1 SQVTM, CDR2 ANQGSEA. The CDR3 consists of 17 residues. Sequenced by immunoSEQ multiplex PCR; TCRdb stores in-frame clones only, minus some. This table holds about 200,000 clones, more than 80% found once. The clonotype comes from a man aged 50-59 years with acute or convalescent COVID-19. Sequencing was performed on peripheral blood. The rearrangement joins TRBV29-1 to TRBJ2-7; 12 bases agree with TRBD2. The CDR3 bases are TGCAGCGCGTCAACCCCGAGACTAGCGGGAGCTTGGGACGAGCAGTACTTC. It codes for CSASTPRLAGAWDEQYF.